Here is one T cell receptor beta chain with its context. Its antigen remains unknown. These data originate in a study of Ad26.COV2.S vaccination and SARS-CoV-2 variants. Findings of the study overall: Reports say spike-specific CD8+ and CD4+ T cell responses covered substantial breadth after vaccination.

Here immunoSEQ multiplex PCR was the method, and the copy in TCRdb shows in-frame clones only, minus some. This table holds approximately 150,000 clones, about nine tenths found once. Trimming took 1 base from V and 2 from J, leaving 12 bases between them. Per the germline V gene, CDR1 is MNHEY and CDR2 is SVGEGT. The CDR3 is made up of 16 amino acids. The chain is built from TRBV6-2 or TRBV6-3 and TRBJ1-5; no firm D call. This receptor was identified in a human donor who had recovered from COVID-19. The source material was peripheral blood, sampled after recovery from COVID-19. CDR3: CASSYWTGVRNQPQHF. DNA for the CDR3: TGTGCCAGCAGTTACTGGACTGGTGTTCGCAATCAGCCCCAGCATTTT.